This T cell receptor beta chain was documented in a study of T cell repertoires in cytomegalovirus infection. The overall study: Signatures in public TCR beta sequences pointed to both CMV infection and matching HLA type.

Study-wide points: The ex vivo response was dominated by HLA-C-restricted CMV-specific TCR beta clonotypes.

TCRdb used MiXCR to reprocess the reads, holding one entry per CDR3 protein. Found here are 60,000 to 75,000 distinct CDR3 sequences, about 4.2% of them singletons; the top ten hold approximately 20%. The V segment lost 1 base and the J segment 4 bases; nucleotides outside the gene matches: 3. The CDR3 has 14 residues. Germline CDR1 is SGHTA and CDR2 is FQGNSA. This clonotype has ten or more counts. Its antigen is as yet unknown. The sequenced sample consisted of PBMCs. The clonotype originates from a human donor in good health (CMV status not recorded). Some clones in this sample may be carry-over from other donors' samples. This chain joins TRBV7-2 and TRBJ1-1; 7 nucleotides line up with TRBD1. CDR3 sequence: CASSLDRGGTEAFF. In DNA form, the CDR3 reads TGTGCCAGCAGCTTAGACAGGGGAGGCACTGAAGCTTTCTTT.